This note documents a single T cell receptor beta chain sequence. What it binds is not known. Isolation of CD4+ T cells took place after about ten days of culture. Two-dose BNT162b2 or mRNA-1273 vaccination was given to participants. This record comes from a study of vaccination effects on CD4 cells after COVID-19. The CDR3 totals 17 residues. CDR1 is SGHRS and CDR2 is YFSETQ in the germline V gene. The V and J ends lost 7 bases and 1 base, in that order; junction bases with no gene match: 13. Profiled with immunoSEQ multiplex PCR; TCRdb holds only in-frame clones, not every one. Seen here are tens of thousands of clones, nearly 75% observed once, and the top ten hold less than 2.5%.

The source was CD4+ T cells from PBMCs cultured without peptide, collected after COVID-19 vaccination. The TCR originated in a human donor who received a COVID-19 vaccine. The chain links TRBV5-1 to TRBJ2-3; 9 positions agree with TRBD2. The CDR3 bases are TGCGCCAGCGGCCCCACTCCAGCGGGGGGAGGCACAGATACGCAGTATTTT. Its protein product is CASGPTPAGGGTDTQYF.